Below, 17 T cell receptor beta chains from the same sample are listed, as sequenced in a study of blood T cell repertoires in COVID-19. Libraries were prepared by immunoSEQ multiplex PCR; TCRdb keeps only in-frame clonotypes and omits some of them. The table includes a few hundred thousand clones, approximately 90% detected once. What was sequenced was PBMCs or T cells enriched from blood (not recorded which). Source of these receptors: a woman between 40 and 50 years old who had recovered from COVID-19.

The chain is built from TRBV28 and TRBJ2-7, with a tentative D call TRBD1 (6 bases). This CDR3 region has 14 residues. Germline CDR1 is MDHEN and CDR2 is SYDVKM. The V end lost 6 bases, the J end lost 3 bases, and 15 bases lay between the germline ends. The CDR3 DNA reads as TGTGCCAGCAGCCCCCCAGGGGCCCTCTACGAGCAGTACTTC. It translates to CASSPPGALYEQYF.

The chain recombines TRBV18 with TRBJ2-6; no clear D. The V gene lost 3 bases and the J gene lost 5 bases, with 14 bases spanning the gap. The CDR3 extends over 16 amino acids. The germline V gene encodes CDR1 KGHSH and CDR2 LQKENI. The CDR3 spells CASSPPQALRANVLTF. CDR3 sequence (DNA): TGTGCCAGCTCACCCCCCCAGGCCCTAAGGGCCAACGTCCTGACTTTC.

The chain employs TRBV4-3 and TRBJ1-2; tentatively, D is TRBD1 (5 bases). V was cut by 0 bases and J by 8 bases, with 13 bases left in between. Germline V gives CDR1 LGHNA, CDR2 YSLEER. The length of the CDR3 is 14 residues. The CDR3 region has the DNA TGCGCCAGCAGCCAAGATACCAGGGAGGGCGGCTACACCTTC. Translating it yields CASSQDTREGGYTF.

The rearrangement uses TRBV5-6 and TRBJ2-1; D gene uncertain. The CDR3 is 14 amino acids. The germline gives CDR1 SGHDT, CDR2 YYEEEE. V was cut by 0 bases and J by 0 bases, with 4 bases left in between. The CDR3 reads CASSLDYSYNEQFF. The DNA of the CDR3 is TGTGCCAGCAGCTTGGACTACTCCTACAATGAGCAGTTCTTC.

J is TRBJ2-2 and V is TRBV28; D unresolved. Germline CDR1 and CDR2: MDHEN and SYDVKM. The CDR3 runs 16 residues. Trimming cost V 7 bases and J 1 base, with 16 bases left between them. The CDR3 reads CASTPIAYGNTGELFF. CDR3 sequence (DNA): TGTGCCAGCACCCCTATAGCATATGGGAACACCGGGGAGCTGTTTTTT.

The CDR3 DNA sequence: TGCGCCAGCAGCCAAGATCCCCAGACTACCTACGAGCAGTACTTC. It codes for CASSQDPQTTYEQYF. The chain recombines TRBV4-3 with TRBJ2-7; TRBD2 might be the D (5 bases). This CDR3 spans 15 amino acids. Trimming left V 0 bases short and J 2 bases short, with 11 bases between. Germline CDR1 LGHNA, CDR2 YSLEER.

This clone occurred a few times. This chain uses TRBV10-3 with TRBJ1-1, with D maybe TRBD1 (6 bases). This CDR3 spans 13 amino acids. Germline loops: CDR1 ENHRY, CDR2 SYGVKD. The V end lost 6 bases, the J end lost 6 bases, and 14 bases lay between the germline ends. The CDR3 region is CAISVQGVSEAFF. The CDR3 region has the DNA TGTGCCATCAGCGTACAGGGAGTCTCTGAAGCTTTCTTT.

The chain has TRBV4-1 and TRBJ1-2; 9 positions match TRBD1. This CDR3 region has 16 residues. The germline V gene encodes CDR1 MGHRA and CDR2 YSYEKL. Trimming cost V 6 bases and J 1 base; bases outside gene matches: 9. CDR3 in DNA: TGCGCCAGCAGTCTAACGACAGGGGGTTATAACTATGGCTACACCTTC. It encodes CASSLTTGGYNYGYTF.

This chain connects TRBV18 to TRBJ1-2; no clear D gene. Trimming left V 3 bases short and J 4 bases short, with 12 bases between. The CDR3 loop spans 14 amino acids. In germline, CDR1 is KGHSH, CDR2 LQKENI. The CDR3 region has the DNA TGTGCCAGCTCACCCACCCTGGAGGGCTATGGCTACACCTTC. It encodes CASSPTLEGYGYTF.

The chain is built from TRBV7-3 and TRBJ2-5, with 10 nucleotides matching TRBD2. The CDR3 runs to 15 residues. Per the germline V gene, CDR1 is SGHTA and CDR2 is FQGTGA. J gave up 7 bases and V 5 bases, and 10 bases lay outside the gene matches. CDR3 protein: CASSPIAGGGPTQYF. The CDR3 DNA sequence: TGTGCCAGCAGCCCCATAGCGGGAGGCGGCCCGACCCAGTACTTC.

This chain connects TRBV7-2 to TRBJ2-7; D is undetermined. The CDR3 extends over 14 amino acids. From germline, CDR1 is SGHTA and CDR2 FQGNSA. V lost 5 bases and J 3 bases, leaving 14 bases between the germline ends. As DNA, the CDR3 is TGTGCCAGCAGCCCCCTGATAGAGAGCTACGAGCAGTACTTC. Translated: CASSPLIESYEQYF.

The rearrangement uses TRBV18 and TRBJ1-4; no definite D call. Between the trimmed V and J ends, which lost 1 base and 5 bases, there was a span of 17 bases. Per germline, CDR1 KGHSH and CDR2 LQKENI. The CDR3 has 17 amino acids. The CDR3 nucleotides are TGTGCCAGCTCACCACGTCCGAAACAGACCCAAAATGAAAAACTGTTTTTT. Encoded protein: CASSPRPKQTQNEKLFF.

This clone was seen only a few times. This chain joins TRBV14 and TRBJ2-3, with D unclear. This CDR3 has 17 amino acids. Deletions cut 2 bases from V and 0 bases from J, with 15 bases between. CDR1 and CDR2 (germline): SGHDN, FVKESK. This CDR3 reads CASSQTSAATSTDTQYF. CDR3 bases: TGTGCCAGCAGCCAAACTTCGGCAGCGACTAGCACAGATACGCAGTATTTT.

This rearrangement joins TRBV12-3 or TRBV12-4 to TRBJ2-3; D is possibly TRBD2 (6 bases). The V and J ends lost 7 bases and 4 bases respectively, with 12 bases between them. This CDR3 region has 13 residues. This CDR3 is CASMAGFPDTQYF. The CDR3 DNA follows: TGTGCCAGCATGGCGGGATTTCCAGATACGCAGTATTTT.

This chain uses TRBV18 with TRBJ2-2; 9 nucleotides align to TRBD1. CDR3 length equals 16 residues. Germline V gene data show CDR1 as KGHSH and CDR2 as LQKENI. V was clipped by 2 bases and J by 6 bases; unmatched bases: 7. CDR3 nucleotides: TGTGCCAGCTCACCAGAACGGGACAGGGTTGCCGGGGAGCTGTTTTTT. As protein: CASSPERDRVAGELFF. Using reference TRBV18 and TRBJ2-2 for the parts outside the CDR3, the full variable domain is NAGVMQNPRHLVRRRGQEARLRCSPMKGHSHVYWYRQLPEEGLKFMVYLQKENIIDESGMPKERFSAEFPKEGPSILRIQQVVRGDSAAYFCASSPERDRVAGELFFGEGSRLTVL.

The chain has TRBV30 and TRBJ1-5; no clear D. With 3 bases removed from V and 2 bases from J, the gap between germline ends came to 8 bases. CDR1 is GTSNPN and CDR2 is SVGIG in the germline V gene (reference sequence). The CDR3 spans 13 residues. CDR3 region: CAWRGTGNQPQHF. CDR3 DNA: TGTGCCTGGAGGGGCACGGGCAATCAGCCCCAGCATTTT.

The chain is built from TRBV19 and TRBJ2-1, with TRBD2 identical over 8 bases. Trimming at V came to 4 bases and at J to 7 bases, leaving 12 bases not matched to a gene. The germline gives CDR1 LNHDA, CDR2 SQIVND (reference sequence). This CDR3 is 16 amino acids long. The CDR3 bases are TGTGCCAGTAGTACCCGGGGTAGCGGGAAGCAGAATGAGCAGTTCTTC. This gives the protein CASSTRGSGKQNEQFF.